This is a list of T cell receptor beta chains from one sample in a study of OX40 agonist ivuxolimab in advanced cancers. Sequencing used immunoSEQ multiplex PCR; TCRdb keeps in-frame clones, though not all of them. The data show around 40,000 clones, around 88% seen once. The specimen comprised CD4+ or CD8+ T cells sorted from blood, sampled in a trial of the OX40 agonist ivuxolimab. Every receptor here comes from an adult with an advanced solid tumor such as melanoma, head and neck, liver or kidney cancer. The CDR3 runs from the conserved cysteine through the conserved F or W.

V gene	J gene	CDR3 protein
TRBV2	TRBJ2-3	CASSPRTGVIYTQYF
TRBV12-5	TRBJ2-1	CASGLDPLMVGGHNEQFF
TRBV6-4	TRBJ1-4	CASSDSPGGKLFF
TRBV7-2	TRBJ2-1	CASSLKFF
TRBV6-5	TRBJ1-5	CASPGERFNQPQHF
TRBV5-1	TRBJ2-5	CASSLGDPAGTQYF
TRBV29-1	TRBJ2-7	CSVGGQASLYEQYF
TRBV7-2	TRBJ2-5	CASSRGPSSNQETQYF
TRBV10-3	TRBJ2-1	CAISDNLGGVSYNEQFF
TRBV7-9	TRBJ1-1	CASSFDSWNTEAFF
TRBV2	TRBJ2-5	CASREGGGETQYF
TRBV7-9	TRBJ2-5	CASSLNQLSLQETQYF
TRBV7-2	TRBJ2-1	CASSHPPAYPYNEQFF
TRBV6-6	TRBJ1-2	CASSPTGTGLDGYTF
TRBV7-3	TRBJ1-1	CASSRKGAGEAFF
TRBV7-2	TRBJ1-3	CASSLERAGNTIYF
TRBV2	TRBJ2-5	CASSEGTSGMAQYF
TRBV7-2	TRBJ1-2	CASSLVGGGYTF
TRBV19	TRBJ2-7	CASSIDNTVQYF
TRBV28	TRBJ2-7	CASSQATGGLFFYEQYF
TRBV2	TRBJ2-5	CASSPRTGAETQYF
TRBV15	TRBJ2-3	CATSSSGADYTQYF
TRBV5-4	TRBJ2-7	CASSSAHSYEQYF
TRBV5-4	TRBJ2-3	CASSRPPDTQYF
TRBV7-2	TRBJ1-6	CASSFQNRDQSF
TRBV5-4	TRBJ1-2	CASSLAKQGLNYGYTF
TRBV7-9	TRBJ2-7	CASSPKFEQNSYEQYF
TRBV7-2	TRBJ2-3	CASSSAPDTQYF
TRBV2	TRBJ1-1	CASSAGGDYTEAFF
TRBV7-9	TRBJ2-2	CASSFGTGGLTGELFF
TRBV7-2	TRBJ2-7	CASSLGTSFNEQYF
TRBV19	TRBJ2-3	CASSSPGGWDADTQYF
TRBV7-8	TRBJ1-2	CASSLGGQGRVVFRGYTF
TRBV28	TRBJ1-1	CASSIQGTEAFF
TRBV6-5	TRBJ2-7	CASSFRGTGWHEQYF
TRBV9	TRBJ1-1	CASSVGGGIRGTEAFF
TRBV12-5	TRBJ2-1	CASGKRRREYNEQFF
TRBV2	TRBJ2-2	CASSAGTTGELFF
TRBV7-9	TRBJ2-3	CASSEDGYSTDTQYF
TRBV19	TRBJ1-2	CASREDRTHSNYGYTF
TRBV5-6	TRBJ2-5	CASSRIAGTVRGTQYF
TRBV6-1	TRBJ1-1	CASEGQGTEAFF
TRBV5-1	TRBJ2-2	CASSLPGGNTGELFF
TRBV25-1	TRBJ2-6	CASSDKEAGANVLTF
TRBV5-8	TRBJ2-3	CASSQPTGGDTQYF
TRBV6-5	TRBJ1-6	CASSYIKGSRNSPLHF
TRBV7-8	TRBJ2-1	CASSLGQGAYNEQFF
TRBV6-5	TRBJ2-6	CASSRSSGANVLTF
TRBV6-1	TRBJ1-5	CASSEVRASGPQHF
TRBV19	TRBJ1-1	CASSTTGYAEAFF
TRBV5-4	TRBJ1-5	CASSVGGAYSNQPQHF
TRBV27	TRBJ2-1	CASSFGPENEQFF
TRBV9	TRBJ2-5	CASSVGMALGETQYF
TRBV5-1	TRBJ1-1	CASSLTGLNTEAFF